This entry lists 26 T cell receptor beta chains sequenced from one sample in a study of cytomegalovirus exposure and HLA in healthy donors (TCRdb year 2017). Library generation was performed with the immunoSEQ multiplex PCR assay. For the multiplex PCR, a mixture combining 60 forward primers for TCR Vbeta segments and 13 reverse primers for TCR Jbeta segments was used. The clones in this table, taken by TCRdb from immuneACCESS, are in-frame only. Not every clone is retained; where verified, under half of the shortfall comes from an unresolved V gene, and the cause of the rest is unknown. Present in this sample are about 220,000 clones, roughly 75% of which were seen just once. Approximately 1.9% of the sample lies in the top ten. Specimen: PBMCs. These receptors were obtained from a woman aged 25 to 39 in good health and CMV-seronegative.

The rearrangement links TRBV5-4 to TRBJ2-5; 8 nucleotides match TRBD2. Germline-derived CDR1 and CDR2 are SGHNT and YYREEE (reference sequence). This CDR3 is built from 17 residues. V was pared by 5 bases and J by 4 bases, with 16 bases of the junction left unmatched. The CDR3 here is CASSSGLGVGEGETQYF. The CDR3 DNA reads TGTGCCAGCAGTTCGGGACTAGGGGTTGGCGAGGGAGAGACCCAGTACTTC.

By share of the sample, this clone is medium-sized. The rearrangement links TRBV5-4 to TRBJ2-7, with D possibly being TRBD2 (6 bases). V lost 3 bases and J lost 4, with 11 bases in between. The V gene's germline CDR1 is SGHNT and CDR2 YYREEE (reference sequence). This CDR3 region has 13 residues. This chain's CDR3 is CASSSSDYYEQYF. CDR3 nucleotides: TGTGCCAGCAGCTCGTCGGACTATTACGAGCAGTACTTC.

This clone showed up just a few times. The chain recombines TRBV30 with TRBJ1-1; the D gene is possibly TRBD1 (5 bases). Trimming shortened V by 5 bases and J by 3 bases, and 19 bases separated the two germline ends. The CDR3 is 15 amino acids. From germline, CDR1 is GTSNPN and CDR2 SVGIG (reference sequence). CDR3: CAWDPGYRKDTEAFF. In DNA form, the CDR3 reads TGTGCCTGGGACCCAGGGTATAGAAAGGACACTGAAGCTTTCTTT. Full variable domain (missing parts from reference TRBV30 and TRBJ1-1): SQTIHQWPATLVQPVGSPLSLECTVEGTSNPNLYWYRQAAGRGLQLLFYSVGIGQISSEVPQNLSASRPQDRQFILSSKKLLLSDSGFYLCAWDPGYRKDTEAFFGQGTRLTVV.

The CDR3 coding sequence is TGTGCCAGCAGCCCAGGGGCCCCAGGACCGTTCGCCTACGAGCAGTACTTC. This translates into CASSPGAPGPFAYEQYF. The J gene is TRBJ2-7, the V gene TRBV14; tentative D call: TRBD1 (6 bases). The CDR3 loop spans 17 amino acids. Germline CDR1 and CDR2: SGHDN and FVKESK. Trimming left V 4 bases short and J 2 bases short, with 21 bases between.

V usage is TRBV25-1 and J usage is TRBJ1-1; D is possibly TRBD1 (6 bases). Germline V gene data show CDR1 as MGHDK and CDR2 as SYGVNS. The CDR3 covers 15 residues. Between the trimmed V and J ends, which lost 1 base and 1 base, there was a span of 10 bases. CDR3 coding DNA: TGTGCCAGCAGTGAATGGGGGGGGGCGAACACTGAAGCTTTCTTT. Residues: CASSEWGGANTEAFF.

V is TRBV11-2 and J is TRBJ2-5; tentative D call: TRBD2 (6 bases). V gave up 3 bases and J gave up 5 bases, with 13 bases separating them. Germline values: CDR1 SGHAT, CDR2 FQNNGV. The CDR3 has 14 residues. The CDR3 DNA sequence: TGTGCCAGCAGCTTCACGGGAGTCGGTGAGACCCAGTACTTC. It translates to CASSFTGVGETQYF. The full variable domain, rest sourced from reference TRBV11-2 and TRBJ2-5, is EAGVAQSPRYKIIEKRQSVAFWCNPISGHATLYWYQQILGQGPKLLIQFQNNGVVDDSQLPKDRFSAERLKGVDSTLKIQPAKLEDSAVYLCASSFTGVGETQYFGPGTRLLVL.

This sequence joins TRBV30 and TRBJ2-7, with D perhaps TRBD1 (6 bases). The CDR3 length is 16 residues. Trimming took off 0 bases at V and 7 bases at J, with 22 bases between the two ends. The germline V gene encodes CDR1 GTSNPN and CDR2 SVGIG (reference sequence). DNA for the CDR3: TGTGCCTGGAGTGTATTGGGGACAAGGGGCCGAGGGGAGCAGTACTTC. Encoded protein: CAWSVLGTRGRGEQYF.

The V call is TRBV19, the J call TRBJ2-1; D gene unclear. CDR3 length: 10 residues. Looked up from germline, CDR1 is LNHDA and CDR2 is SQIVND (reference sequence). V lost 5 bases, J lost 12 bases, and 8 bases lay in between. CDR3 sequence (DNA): TGTGCCAGTAGTCGCAACTGGCAGTTCTTC. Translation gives CASSRNWQFF.

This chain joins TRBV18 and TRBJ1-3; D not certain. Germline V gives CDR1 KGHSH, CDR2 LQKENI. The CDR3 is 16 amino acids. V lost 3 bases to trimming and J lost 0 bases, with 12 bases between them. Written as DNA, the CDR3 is TGTGCCAGCTCACCCGGTATGGGAGACTCTGGAAACACCATATATTTT. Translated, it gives CASSPGMGDSGNTIYF. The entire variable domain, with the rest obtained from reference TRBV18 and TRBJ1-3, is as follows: NAGVMQNPRHLVRRRGQEARLRCSPMKGHSHVYWYRQLPEEGLKFMVYLQKENIIDESGMPKERFSAEFPKEGPSILRIQQVVRGDSAAYFCASSPGMGDSGNTIYFGEGSWLTVV.

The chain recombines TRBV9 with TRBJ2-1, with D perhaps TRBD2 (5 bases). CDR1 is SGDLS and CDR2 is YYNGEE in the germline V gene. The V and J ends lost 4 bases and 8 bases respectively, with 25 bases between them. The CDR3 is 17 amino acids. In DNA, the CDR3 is TGTGCCAGCAGCCACTCCGGATTGGTCGCTAGCCCCTATGAGCAGTTCTTC. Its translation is CASSHSGLVASPYEQFF. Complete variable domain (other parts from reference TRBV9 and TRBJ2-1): DSGVTQTPKHLITATGQRVTLRCSPRSGDLSVYWYQQSLDQGLQFLIQYYNGEERAKGNILERFSAQQFPDLHSELNLSSLELGDSALYFCASSHSGLVASPYEQFFGPGTRLTVL.

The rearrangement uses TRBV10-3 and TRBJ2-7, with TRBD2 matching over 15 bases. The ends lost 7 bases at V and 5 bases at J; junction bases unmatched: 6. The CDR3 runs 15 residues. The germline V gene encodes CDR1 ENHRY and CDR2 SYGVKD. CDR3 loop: CAITAGLAGGNEQYF. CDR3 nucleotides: TGTGCCATCACCGCCGGACTAGCGGGAGGGAACGAGCAGTACTTC.

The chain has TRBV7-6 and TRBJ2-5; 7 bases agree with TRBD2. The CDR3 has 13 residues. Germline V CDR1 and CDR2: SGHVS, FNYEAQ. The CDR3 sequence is CASGSGLQETQYF. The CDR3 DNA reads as TGTGCATCGGGTAGCGGGCTTCAAGAGACCCAGTACTTC.

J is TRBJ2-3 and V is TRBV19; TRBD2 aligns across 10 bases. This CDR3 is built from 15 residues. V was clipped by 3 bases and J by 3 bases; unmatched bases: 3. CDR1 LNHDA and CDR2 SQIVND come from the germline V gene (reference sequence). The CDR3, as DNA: TGTGCCAGTAGTATCAGCGGGGGGGTAACAGATACGCAGTATTTT. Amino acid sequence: CASSISGGVTDTQYF.

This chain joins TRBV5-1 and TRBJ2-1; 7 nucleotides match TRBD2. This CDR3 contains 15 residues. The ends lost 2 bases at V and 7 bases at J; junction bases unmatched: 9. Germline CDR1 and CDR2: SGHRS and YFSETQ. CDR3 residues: CASSFAGVKGNEQFF. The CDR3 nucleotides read TGCGCCAGCAGCTTTGCGGGAGTGAAAGGGAATGAGCAGTTCTTC.

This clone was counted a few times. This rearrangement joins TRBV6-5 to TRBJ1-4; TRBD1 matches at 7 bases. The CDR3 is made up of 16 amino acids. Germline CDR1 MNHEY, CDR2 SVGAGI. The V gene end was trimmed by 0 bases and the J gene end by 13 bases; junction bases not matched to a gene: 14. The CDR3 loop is CASSYSTTQTGSGLFF. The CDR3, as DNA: TGTGCCAGCAGTTACTCGACTACTCAGACAGGGAGTGGACTGTTTTTT.

DNA of the CDR3: TGCGCCAGCAGCTTGTCGCCGGGACAGAGGACCCAGTACTTC. It codes for CASSLSPGQRTQYF. The chain is built from TRBV5-1 and TRBJ2-7, with 7 bases lining up with TRBD1. The better agreement between TRBJ2-5 and the DNA end casts doubt on the J call. The CDR3 is 14 amino acids. Germline CDR1 SGHRS, CDR2 YFSETQ.

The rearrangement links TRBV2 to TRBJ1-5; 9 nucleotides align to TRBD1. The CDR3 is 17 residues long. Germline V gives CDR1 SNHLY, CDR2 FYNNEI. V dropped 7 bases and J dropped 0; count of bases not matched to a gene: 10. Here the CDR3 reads CASNRDRDSPSNQPQHF. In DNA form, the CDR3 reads TGTGCCAGCAACCGGGACAGGGACTCCCCTAGCAATCAGCCCCAGCATTTT.

The CDR3 is CASSFSGRRNEQFF. In DNA form, the CDR3 reads TGTGCCAGCAGCTTTAGCGGGAGAAGGAATGAGCAGTTCTTC. The gene calls are TRBV7-8 and TRBJ2-1; 9 nucleotides match TRBD2. CDR1 is SGHVS and CDR2 is FQNEAQ in the germline V gene. This CDR3 has 14 residues. The V gene end was trimmed by 3 bases and the J gene end by 7 bases; junction bases not matched to a gene: 4.

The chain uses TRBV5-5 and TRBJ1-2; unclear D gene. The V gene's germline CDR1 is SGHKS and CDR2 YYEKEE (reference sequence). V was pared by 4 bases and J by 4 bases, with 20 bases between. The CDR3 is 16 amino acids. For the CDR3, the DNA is TGTGCCAGCAGCACCCGGTTGGTTGGTAGCTCCTATGGCTACACCTTC. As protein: CASSTRLVGSSYGYTF. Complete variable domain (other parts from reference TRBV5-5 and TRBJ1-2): DAGVTQSPTHLIKTRGQQVTLRCSPISGHKSVSWYQQVLGQGPQFIFQYYEKEERGRGNFPDRFSARQFPNYSSELNVNALLLGDSALYLCASSTRLVGSSYGYTFGSGTRLTVV.

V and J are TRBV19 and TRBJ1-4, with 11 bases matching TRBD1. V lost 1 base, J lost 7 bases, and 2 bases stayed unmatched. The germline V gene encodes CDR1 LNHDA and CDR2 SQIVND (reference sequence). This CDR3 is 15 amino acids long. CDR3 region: CASSIVGTGGEKLFF. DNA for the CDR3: TGTGCCAGTAGTATAGTTGGGACAGGGGGTGAAAAACTGTTTTTT.

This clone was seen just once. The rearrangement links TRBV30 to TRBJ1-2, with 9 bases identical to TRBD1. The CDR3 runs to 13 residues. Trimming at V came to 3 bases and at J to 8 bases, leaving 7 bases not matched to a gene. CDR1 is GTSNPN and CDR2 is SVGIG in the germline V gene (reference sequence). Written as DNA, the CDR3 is TGTGCCTGGAGCGGGACAGGGTTTGGCGGCTACACCTTC. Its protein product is CAWSGTGFGGYTF.

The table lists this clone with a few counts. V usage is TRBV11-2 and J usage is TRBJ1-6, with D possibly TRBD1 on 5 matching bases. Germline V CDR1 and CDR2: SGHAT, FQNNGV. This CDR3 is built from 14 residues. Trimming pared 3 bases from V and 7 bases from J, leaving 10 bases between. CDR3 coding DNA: TGTGCCAGCAGCTTTAGACAGAAGAATTCACCCCTCCACTTT. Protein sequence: CASSFRQKNSPLHF. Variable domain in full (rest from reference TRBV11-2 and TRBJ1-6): EAGVAQSPRYKIIEKRQSVAFWCNPISGHATLYWYQQILGQGPKLLIQFQNNGVVDDSQLPKDRFSAERLKGVDSTLKIQPAKLEDSAVYLCASSFRQKNSPLHFGNGTRLTVT.

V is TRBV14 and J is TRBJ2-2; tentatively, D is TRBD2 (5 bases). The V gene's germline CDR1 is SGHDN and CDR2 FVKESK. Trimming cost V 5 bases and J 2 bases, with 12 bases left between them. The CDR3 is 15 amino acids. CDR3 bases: TGTGCCAGCAGCTTTACTAGATTTAACACCGGGGAGCTGTTTTTT. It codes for CASSFTRFNTGELFF.

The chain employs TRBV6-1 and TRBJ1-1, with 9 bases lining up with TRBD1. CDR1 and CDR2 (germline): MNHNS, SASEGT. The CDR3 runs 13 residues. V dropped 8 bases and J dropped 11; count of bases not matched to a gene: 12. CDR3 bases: TGTGCCAGCTTGTTGGGAACAGGGGGCTTGGCTTTCTTT. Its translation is CASLLGTGGLAFF.

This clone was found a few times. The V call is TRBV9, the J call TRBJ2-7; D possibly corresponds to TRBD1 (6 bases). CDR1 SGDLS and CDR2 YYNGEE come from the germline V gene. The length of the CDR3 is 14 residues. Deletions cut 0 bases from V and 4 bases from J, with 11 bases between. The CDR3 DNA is TGTGCCAGCAGCGTAGGGGACACCCCGTACGAGCAGTACTTC. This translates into CASSVGDTPYEQYF.

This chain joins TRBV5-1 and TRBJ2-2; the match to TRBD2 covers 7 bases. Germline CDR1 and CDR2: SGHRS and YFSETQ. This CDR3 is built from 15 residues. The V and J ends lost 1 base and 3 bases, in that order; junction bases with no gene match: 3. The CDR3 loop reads CASSLRGDDTGELFF. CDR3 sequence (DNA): TGCGCCAGCAGCTTGCGGGGGGATGACACCGGGGAGCTGTTTTTT.